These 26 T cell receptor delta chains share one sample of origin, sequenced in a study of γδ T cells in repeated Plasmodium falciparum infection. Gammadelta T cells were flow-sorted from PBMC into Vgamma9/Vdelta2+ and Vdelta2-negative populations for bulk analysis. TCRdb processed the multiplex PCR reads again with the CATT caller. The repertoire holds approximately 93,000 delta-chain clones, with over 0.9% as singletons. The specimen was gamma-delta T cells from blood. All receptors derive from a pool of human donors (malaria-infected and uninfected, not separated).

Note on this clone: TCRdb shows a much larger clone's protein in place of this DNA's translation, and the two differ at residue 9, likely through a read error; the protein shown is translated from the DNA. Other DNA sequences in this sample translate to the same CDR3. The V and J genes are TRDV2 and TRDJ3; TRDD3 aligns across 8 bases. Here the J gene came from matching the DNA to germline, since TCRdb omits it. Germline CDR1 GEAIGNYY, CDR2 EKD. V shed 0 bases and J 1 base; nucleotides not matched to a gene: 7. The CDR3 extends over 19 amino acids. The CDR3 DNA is TGTGCCTGTGACACCGTACTGGGGGGTACATCCTGGGACACCCGACAGATGTTTTTC. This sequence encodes CACDTVLGGTSWDTRQMFF.

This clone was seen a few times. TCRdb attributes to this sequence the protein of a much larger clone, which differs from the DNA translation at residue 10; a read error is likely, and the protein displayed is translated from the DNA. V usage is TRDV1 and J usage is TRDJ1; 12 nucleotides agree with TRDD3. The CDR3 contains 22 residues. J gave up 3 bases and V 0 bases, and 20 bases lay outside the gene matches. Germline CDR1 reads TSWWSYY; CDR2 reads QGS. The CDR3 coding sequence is TGTGCTCTTGGGGAACTAAGGTTTTTCATACCGTACTGGGGGATACATTCCGATAAACTCATCTTT. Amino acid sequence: CALGELRFFIPYWGIHSDKLIF.

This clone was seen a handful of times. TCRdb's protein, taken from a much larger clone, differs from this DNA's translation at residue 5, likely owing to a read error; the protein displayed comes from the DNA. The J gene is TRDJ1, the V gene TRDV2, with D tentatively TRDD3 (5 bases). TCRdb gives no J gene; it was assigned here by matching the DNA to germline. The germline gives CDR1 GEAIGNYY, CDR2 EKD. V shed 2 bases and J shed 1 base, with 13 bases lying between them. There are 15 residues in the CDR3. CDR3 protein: CACDSLGMGTDKLIF. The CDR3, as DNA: TGTGCCTGTGACAGTCTTGGGATGGGCACCGATAAACTCATCTTT.

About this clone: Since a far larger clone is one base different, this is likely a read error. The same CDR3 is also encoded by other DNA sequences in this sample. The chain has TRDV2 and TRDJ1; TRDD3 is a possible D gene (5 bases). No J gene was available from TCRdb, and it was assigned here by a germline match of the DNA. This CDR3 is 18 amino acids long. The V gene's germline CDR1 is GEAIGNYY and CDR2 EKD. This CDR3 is CACDTSTTWAPYTDKLIF. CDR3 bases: TGTGCTTGTGACACATCTACGACCTGGGCCCCGTACACCGATAAACTCATCTTT.

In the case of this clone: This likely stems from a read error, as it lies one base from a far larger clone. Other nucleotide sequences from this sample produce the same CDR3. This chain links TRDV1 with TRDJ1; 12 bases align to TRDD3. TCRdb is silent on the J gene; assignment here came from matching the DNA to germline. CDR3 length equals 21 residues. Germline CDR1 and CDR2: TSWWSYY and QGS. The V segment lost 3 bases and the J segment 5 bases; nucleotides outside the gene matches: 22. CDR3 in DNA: TGTGCTCTTGGGGAGTTCACGGCGGTACTGGGGGATACTGTCGTCATGGATAAACTCATCTTT. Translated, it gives CALGEFTAVLGDTVVMDKLIF.

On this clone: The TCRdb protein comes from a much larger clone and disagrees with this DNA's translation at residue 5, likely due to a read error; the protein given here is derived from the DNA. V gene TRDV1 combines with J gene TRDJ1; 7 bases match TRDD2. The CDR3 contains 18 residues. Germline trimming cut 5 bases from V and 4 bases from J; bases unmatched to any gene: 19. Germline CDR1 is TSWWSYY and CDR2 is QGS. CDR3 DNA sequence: TGTGCTCTTGGGCACAGATTTCCTACGACCGGGTCTCGCGATAAACTCATCTTT. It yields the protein CALGHRFPTTGSRDKLIF.

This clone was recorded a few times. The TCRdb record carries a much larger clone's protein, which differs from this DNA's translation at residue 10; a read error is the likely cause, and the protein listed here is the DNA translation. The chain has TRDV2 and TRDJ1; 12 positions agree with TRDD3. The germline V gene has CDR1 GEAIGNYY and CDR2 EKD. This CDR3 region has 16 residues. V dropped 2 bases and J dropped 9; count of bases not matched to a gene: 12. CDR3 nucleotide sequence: TGTGCCTGTGACAGACTGGGGGATACAGGAATGAAGGAACTCATCTTT. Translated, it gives CACDRLGDTGMKELIF.

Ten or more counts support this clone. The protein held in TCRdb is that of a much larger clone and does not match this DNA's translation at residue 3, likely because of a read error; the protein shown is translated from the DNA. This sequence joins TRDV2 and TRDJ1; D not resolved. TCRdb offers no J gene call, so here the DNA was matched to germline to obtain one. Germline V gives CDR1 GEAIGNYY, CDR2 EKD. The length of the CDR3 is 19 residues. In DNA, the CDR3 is TGTGCCCGTGACACCGAATTTGGCGGGGTCAACAAGAGGACCGATAAACTCATCTTT. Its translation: CARDTEFGGVNKRTDKLIF.

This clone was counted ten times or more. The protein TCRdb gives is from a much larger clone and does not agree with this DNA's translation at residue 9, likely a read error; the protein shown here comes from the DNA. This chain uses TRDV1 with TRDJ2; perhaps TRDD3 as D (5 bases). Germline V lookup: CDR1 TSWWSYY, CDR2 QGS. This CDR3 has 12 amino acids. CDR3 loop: CALAAGTARLFF. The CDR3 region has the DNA TGTGCTCTCGCCGCGGGGACAGCACGACTCTTCTTT.

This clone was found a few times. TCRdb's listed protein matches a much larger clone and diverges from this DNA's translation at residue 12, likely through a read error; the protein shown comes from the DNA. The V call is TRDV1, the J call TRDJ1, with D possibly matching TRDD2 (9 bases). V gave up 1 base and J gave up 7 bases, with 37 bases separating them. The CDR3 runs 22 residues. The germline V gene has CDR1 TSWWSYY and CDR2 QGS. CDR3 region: CALGEPPAFLRGGFWGTLKLIF. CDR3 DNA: TGTGCTCTTGGGGAACCCCCTGCCTTCCTACGAGGAGGTTTCTGGGGGACTCTTAAACTCATCTTT.

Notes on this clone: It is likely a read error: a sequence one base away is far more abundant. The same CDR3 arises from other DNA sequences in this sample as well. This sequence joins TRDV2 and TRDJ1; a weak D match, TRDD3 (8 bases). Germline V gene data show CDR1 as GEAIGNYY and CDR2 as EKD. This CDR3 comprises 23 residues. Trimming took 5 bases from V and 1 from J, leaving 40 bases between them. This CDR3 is CACGKHFLMRGIRSRGCTDKLIF. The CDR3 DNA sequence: TGTGCCTGTGGCAAACACTTCCTAATGAGAGGGATACGCTCCCGGGGTTGCACCGATAAACTCATCTTT.

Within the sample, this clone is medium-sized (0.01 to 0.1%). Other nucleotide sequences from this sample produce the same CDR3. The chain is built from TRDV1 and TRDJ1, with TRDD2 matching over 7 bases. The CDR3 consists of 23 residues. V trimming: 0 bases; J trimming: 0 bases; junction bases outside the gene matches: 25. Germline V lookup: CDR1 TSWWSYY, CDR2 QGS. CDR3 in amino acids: CALGELSISYQGGSITYTDKLIF. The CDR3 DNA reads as TGTGCTCTTGGGGAACTTTCCATTTCCTACCAGGGGGGGTCCATCACCTACACCGATAAACTCATCTTT.

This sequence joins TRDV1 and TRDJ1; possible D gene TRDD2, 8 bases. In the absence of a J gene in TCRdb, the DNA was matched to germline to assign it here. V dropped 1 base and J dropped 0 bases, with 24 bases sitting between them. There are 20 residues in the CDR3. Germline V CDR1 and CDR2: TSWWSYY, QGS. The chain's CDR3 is CALGEPLPTPLGGNTDKLIF. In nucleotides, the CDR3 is TGTGCTCTTGGGGAACCACTTCCTACTCCGCTGGGGGGAAACACCGATAAACTCATCTTT.

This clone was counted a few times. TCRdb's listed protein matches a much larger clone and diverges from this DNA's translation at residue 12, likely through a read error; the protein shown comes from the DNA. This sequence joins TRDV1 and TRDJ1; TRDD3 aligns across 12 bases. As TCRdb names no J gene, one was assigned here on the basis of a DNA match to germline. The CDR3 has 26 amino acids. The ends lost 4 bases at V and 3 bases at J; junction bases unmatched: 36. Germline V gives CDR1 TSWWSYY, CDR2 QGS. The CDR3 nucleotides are TGTGCTCTTGGGGTTGTATTAATTCCTACCCCCCCCGCTGATCGTCTACTGGGGGATACACCCGATAAACTCATCTTT. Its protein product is CALGVVLIPTPPADRLLGDTPDKLIF.

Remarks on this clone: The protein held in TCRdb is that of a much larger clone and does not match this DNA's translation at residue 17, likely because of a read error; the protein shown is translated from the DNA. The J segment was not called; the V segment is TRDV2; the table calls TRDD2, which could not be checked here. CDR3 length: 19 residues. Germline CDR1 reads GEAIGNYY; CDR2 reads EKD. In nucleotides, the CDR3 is TGTGCCTGTGACACCGTCGCCGCGACCCCTAACACCTCCTACGATAAACCCATCTTT. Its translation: CACDTVAATPNTSYDKPIF.

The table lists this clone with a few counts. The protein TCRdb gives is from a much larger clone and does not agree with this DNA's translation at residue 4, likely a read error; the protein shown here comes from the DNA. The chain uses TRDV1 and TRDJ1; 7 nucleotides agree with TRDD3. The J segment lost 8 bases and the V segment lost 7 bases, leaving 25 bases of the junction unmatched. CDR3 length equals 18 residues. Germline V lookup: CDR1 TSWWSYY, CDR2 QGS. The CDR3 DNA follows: TGTGCTCTTGAGGACCTAAACAGGGGGGGATCATTAGACGGAAAACTCATCTTT. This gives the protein CALEDLNRGGSLDGKLIF.

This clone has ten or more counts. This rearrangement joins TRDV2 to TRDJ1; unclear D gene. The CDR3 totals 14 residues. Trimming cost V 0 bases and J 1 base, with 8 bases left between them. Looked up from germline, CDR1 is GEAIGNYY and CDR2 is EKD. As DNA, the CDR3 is TGTGCCTGTGACACCGTATCGTTCACCGATAAACTCATCTTT. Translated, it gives CACDTVSFTDKLIF.

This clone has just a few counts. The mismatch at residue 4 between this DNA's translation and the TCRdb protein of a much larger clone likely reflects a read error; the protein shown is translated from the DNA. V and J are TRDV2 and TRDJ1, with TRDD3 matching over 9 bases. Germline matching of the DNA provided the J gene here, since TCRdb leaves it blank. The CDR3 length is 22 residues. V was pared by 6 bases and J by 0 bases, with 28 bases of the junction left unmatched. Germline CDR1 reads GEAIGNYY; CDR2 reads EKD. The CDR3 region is CACTRKNPTLGDGTLYTDKLIF. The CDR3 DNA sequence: TGTGCCTGTACCAGAAAGAACCCTACGCTGGGGGATGGAACCCTGTACACCGATAAACTCATCTTT.

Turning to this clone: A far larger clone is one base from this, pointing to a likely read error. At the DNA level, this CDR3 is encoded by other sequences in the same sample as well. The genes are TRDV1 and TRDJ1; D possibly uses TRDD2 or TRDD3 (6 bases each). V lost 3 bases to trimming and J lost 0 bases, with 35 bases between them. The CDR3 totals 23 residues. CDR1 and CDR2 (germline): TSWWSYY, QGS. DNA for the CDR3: TGTGCTCTTGGGGATCACATCCCTGTAGTGCCACCTGGGGTCCTACCGTACACCGATAAACTCATCTTT. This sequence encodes CALGDHIPVVPPGVLPYTDKLIF.

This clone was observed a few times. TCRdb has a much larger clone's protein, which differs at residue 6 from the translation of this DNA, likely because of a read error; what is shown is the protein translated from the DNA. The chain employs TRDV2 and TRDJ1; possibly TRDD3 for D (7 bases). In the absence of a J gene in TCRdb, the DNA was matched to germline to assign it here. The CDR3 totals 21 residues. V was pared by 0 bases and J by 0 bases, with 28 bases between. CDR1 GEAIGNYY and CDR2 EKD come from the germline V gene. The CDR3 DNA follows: TGTGCCTGTGACACCGAACTCCTTCCCCCTGGGGATAGGGGGTACACCGATAAACTCATCTTT. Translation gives CACDTELLPPGDRGYTDKLIF.

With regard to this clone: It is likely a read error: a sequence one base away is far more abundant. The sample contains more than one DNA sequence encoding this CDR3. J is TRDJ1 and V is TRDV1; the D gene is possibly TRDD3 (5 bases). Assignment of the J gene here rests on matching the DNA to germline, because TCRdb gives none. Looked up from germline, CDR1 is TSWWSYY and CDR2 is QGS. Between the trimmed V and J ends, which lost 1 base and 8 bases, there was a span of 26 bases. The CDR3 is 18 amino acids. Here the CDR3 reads CALGERRYGIRYWDKLIF. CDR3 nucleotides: TGTGCTCTTGGGGAACGGAGGTACGGTATACGTTATTGGGACAAACTCATCTTT.

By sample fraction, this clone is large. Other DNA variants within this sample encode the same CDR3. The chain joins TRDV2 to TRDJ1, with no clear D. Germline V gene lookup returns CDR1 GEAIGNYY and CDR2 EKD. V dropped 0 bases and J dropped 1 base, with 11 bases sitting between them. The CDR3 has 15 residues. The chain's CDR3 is CACDTVGALTDKLIF. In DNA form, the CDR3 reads TGTGCCTGTGACACCGTCGGAGCGCTCACCGATAAACTCATCTTT.

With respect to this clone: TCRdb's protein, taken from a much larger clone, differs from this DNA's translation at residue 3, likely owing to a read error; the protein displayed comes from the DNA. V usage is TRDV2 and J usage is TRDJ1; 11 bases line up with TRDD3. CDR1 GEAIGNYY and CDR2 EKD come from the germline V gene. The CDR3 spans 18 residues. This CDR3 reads CAYDMLIQTGGYFDKLIF. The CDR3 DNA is TGTGCCTATGACATGTTAATACAAACTGGGGGATATTTCGATAAACTCATCTTT.

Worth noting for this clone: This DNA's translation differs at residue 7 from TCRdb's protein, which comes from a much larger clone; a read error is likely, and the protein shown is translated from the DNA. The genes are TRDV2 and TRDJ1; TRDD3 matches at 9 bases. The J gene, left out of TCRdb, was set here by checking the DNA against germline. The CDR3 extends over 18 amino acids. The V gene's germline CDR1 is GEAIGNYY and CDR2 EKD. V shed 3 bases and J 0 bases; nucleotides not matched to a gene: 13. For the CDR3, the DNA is TGTGCCTGTGACCCGGTACAGGGGGATACTACTTACACCGATAAACTCATCTTT. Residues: CACDPVQGDTTYTDKLIF.

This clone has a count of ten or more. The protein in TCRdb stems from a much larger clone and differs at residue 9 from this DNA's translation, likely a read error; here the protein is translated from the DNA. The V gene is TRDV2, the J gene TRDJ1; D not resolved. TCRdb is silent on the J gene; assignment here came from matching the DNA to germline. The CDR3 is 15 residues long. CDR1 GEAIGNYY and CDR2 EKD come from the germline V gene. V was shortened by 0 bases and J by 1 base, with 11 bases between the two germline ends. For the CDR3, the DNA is TGTGCCTGTGACACCGTAGTACCAGGCACCGATAAACTCATCTTT. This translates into CACDTVVPGTDKLIF.

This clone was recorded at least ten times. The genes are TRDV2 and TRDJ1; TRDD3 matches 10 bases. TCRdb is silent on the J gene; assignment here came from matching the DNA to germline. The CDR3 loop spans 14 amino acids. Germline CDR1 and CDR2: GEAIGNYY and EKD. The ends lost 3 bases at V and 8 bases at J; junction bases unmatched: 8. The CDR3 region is CACDGLGDWGKLIF. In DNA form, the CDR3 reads TGTGCCTGTGACGGACTGGGGGATTGGGGGAAACTCATCTTT.